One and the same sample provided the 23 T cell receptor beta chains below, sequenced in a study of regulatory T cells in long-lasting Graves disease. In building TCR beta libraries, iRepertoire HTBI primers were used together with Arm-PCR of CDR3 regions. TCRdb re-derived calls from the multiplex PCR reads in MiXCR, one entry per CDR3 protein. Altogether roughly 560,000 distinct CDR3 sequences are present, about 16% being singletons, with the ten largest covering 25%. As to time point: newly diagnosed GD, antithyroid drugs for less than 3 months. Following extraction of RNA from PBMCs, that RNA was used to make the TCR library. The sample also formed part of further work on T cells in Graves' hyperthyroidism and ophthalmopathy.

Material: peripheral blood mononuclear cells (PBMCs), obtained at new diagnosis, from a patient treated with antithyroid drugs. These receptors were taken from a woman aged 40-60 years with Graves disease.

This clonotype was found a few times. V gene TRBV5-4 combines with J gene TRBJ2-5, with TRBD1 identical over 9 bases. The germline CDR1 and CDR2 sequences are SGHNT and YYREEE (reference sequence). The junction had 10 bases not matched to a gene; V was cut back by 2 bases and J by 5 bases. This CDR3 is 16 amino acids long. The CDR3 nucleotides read TGTGCCAGCAGCTTCCCACAGGGGGCGCCGGAGGAGACCCAGTACTTC. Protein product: CASSFPQGAPEETQYF.

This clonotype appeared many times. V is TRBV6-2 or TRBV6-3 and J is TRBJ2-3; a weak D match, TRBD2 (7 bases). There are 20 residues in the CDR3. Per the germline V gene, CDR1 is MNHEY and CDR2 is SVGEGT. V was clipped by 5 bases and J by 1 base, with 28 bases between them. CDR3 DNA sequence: TGTGCCAGCAGTAAAATACTTGTACGAGGAGGGGGGGAGGGCACAGATACGCAGTATTTT. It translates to CASSKILVRGGGEGTDTQYF.

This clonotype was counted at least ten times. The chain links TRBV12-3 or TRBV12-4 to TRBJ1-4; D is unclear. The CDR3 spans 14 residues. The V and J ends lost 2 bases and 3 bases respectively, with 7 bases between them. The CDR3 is CASSLSGPNEKLFF. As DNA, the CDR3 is TGTGCCAGCAGTTTATCAGGACCTAATGAAAAACTGTTTTTT.

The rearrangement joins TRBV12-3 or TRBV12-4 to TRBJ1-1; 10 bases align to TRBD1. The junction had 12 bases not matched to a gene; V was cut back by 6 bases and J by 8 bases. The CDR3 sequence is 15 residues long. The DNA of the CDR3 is TGTGCCAGCAGAGGGACAGGGGTAGGGAACGGAGAAGCTTTCTTT. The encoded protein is CASRGTGVGNGEAFF.

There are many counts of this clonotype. CDR3 DNA sequence: TGTGCCAGCAGCCATCCTGACCAGAACACTGAAGCTTTCTTT. Residues: CASSHPDQNTEAFF. The V and J genes are TRBV3-1 and TRBJ1-1; D is undetermined. Per the germline V gene, CDR1 is LGHDT and CDR2 is YNNKEL (reference sequence). The V and J ends lost 3 bases and 1 base respectively, with 9 bases between them. The CDR3 covers 14 residues. The full variable domain, completed using reference TRBV3-1 and TRBJ1-1, is DTAVSQTPKYLVTQMGNDKSIKCEQNLGHDTMYWYKQDSKKFLKIMFSYNNKELIINETVPNRFSPKSPDKAHLNLHINSLELGDSAVYFCASSHPDQNTEAFFGQGTRLTVV.

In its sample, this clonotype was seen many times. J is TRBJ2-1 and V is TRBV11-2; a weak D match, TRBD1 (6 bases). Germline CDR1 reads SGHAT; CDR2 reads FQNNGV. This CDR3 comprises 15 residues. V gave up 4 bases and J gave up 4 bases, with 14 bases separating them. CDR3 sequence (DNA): TGTGCCAGCAGCTCACATCGACAGGATTACAATGAGCAGTTCTTC. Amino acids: CASSSHRQDYNEQFF.

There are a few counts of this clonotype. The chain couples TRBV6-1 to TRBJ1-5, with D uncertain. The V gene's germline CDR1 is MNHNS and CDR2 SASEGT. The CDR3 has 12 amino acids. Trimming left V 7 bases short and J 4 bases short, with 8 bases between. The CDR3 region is CASTGGNQPQHF. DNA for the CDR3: TGTGCCAGCACCGGTGGGAATCAGCCCCAGCATTTT.

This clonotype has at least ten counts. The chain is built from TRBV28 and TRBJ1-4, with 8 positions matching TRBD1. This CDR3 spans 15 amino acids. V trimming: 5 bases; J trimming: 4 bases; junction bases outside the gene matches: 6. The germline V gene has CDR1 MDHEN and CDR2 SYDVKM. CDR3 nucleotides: TGTGCCAGCAGTCCCGGACAGGGCGGTAATGAAAAACTGTTTTTT. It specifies CASSPGQGGNEKLFF.

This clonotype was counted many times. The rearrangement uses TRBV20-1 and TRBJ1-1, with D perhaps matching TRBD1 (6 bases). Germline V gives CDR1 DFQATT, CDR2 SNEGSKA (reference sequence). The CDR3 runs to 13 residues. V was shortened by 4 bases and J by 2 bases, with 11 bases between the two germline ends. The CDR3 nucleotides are TGCAGTGCTAAGGACAGTTTTAACACTGAAGCTTTCTTT. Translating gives CSAKDSFNTEAFF.

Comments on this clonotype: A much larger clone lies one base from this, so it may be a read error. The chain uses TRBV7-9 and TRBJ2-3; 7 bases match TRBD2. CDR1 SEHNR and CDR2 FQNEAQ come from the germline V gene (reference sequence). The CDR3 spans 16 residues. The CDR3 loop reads CASSSSVGGSTDSQYF. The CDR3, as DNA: TGTGCCAGCAGCTCGTCCGTCGGCGGGAGCACAGATTCGCAGTATTTT.

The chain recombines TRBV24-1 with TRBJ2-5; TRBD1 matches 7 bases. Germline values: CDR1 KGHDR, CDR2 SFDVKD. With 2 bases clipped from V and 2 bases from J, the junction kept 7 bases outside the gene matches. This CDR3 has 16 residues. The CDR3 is CATSDWTGGGQETQYF. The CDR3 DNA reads TGTGCCACCAGTGATTGGACAGGCGGCGGGCAAGAGACCCAGTACTTC.

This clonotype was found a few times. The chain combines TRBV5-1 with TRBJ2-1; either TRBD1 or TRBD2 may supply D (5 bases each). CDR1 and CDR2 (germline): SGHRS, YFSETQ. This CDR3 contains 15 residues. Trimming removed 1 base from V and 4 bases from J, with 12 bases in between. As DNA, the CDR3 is TGCGCCAGCAGCTTGAGAGGGGCCCCGTACAATGAGCAGTTCTTC. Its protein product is CASSLRGAPYNEQFF.

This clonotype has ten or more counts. DNA for the CDR3: TGCGCCAGCAGCTTATCCAGGGGGCGGGAGGTTGAAGCTTTCTTT. Its protein product is CASSLSRGREVEAFF. The J gene is TRBJ1-1, the V gene TRBV5-1; TRBD1 agrees at 8 bases. Germline values: CDR1 SGHRS, CDR2 YFSETQ. The CDR3 is made up of 15 amino acids. V shed 2 bases and J 7 bases; nucleotides not matched to a gene: 10.

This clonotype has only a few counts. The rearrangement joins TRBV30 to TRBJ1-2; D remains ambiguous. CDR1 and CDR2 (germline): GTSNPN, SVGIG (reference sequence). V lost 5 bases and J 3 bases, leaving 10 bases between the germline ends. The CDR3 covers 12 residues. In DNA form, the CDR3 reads TGTGCCTGGGCTGATGGTTACTATGGCTACACCTTC. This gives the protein CAWADGYYGYTF.

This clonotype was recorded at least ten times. CDR3 loop: CASSKKRSFYGYTF. The CDR3 DNA reads TGTGCCAGCAGCAAAAAACGGTCTTTCTATGGCTACACCTTC. The chain couples TRBV7-8 to TRBJ1-2; D gene ambiguous. Looked up from germline, CDR1 is SGHVS and CDR2 is FQNEAQ. Trimming cost V 5 bases and J 4 bases, with 14 bases left between them. CDR3 length: 14 amino acids.

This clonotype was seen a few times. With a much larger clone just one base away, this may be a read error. This CDR3 reads CASRGGQGKSEQFF. The CDR3 region has the DNA TGTGCCAGCAGGGGGGGACAGGGGAAGAGTGAGCAGTTCTTC. This rearrangement joins TRBV3-1 to TRBJ2-1; 10 nucleotides agree with TRBD1. The length of the CDR3 is 14 residues. CDR1 and CDR2 from the germline V gene are LGHDT and YNNKEL (reference sequence). V lost 6 bases and J lost 9; bases outside the gene matches: 8.

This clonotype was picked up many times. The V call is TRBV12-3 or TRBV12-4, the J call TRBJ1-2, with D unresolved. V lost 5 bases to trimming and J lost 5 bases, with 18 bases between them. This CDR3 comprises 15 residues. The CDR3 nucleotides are TGTGCCAGCAGTCGGGTAGGCCTTTCGACTTATGGCTACACCTTC. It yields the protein CASSRVGLSTYGYTF.

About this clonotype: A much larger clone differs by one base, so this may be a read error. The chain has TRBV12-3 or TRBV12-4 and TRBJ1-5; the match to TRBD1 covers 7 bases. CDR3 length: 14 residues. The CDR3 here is CAGSAPGGNQPQHF. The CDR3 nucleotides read TGTGCCGGCAGTGCACCAGGGGGGAATCAGCCCCAGCATTTT.

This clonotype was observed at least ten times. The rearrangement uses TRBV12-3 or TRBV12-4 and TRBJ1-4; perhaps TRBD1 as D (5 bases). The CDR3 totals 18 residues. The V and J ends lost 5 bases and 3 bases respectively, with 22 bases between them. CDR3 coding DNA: TGTGCCAGCAGTCGATCTATAGCGGGACTGCATCCTAATGAAAAACTGTTTTTT. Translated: CASSRSIAGLHPNEKLFF.

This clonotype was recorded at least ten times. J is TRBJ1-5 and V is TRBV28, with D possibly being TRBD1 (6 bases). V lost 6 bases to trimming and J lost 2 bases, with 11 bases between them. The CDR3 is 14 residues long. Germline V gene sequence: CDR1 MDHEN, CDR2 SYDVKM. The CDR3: CASRDDRRNQPQHF. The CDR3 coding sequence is TGTGCCAGCAGAGATGACAGGCGCAATCAGCCCCAGCATTTT.

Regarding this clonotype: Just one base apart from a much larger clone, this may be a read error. The CDR3 here is CASSDPNRVVTRYF. The DNA of the CDR3 is TGTGCCAGCAGTGACCCGAACAGGGTCGTGACCCGGTACTTC. The chain joins TRBV2 to TRBJ2-5, with D possibly matching TRBD1 (6 bases). The germline CDR1 and CDR2 sequences are SNHLY and FYNNEI. The length of the CDR3 is 14 residues.

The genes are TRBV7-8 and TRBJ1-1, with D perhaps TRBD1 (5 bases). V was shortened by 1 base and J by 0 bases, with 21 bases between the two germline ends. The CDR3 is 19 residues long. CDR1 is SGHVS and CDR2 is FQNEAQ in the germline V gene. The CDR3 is CASSLGLWLDTGLNTEAFF. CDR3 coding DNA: TGTGCCAGCAGCTTAGGACTTTGGTTGGACACAGGACTGAACACTGAAGCTTTCTTT.

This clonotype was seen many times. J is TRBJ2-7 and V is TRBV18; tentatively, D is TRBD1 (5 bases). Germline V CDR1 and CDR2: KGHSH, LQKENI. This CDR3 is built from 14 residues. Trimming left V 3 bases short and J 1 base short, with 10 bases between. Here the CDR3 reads CASSPTDSSYEQYF. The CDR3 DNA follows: TGTGCCAGCTCACCCACCGACAGTTCCTACGAGCAGTACTTC. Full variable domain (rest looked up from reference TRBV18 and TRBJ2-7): NAGVMQNPRHLVRRRGQEARLRCSPMKGHSHVYWYRQLPEEGLKFMVYLQKENIIDESGMPKERFSAEFPKEGPSILRIQQVVRGDSAAYFCASSPTDSSYEQYFGPGTRLTVT.